This T cell receptor (beta chain) was retrieved from a study of cytomegalovirus exposure and HLA in healthy donors. In regard to this clone: Its matching antigen is unknown.

The repertoire was sequenced with immunoSEQ multiplex PCR; TCRdb's copy has only in-frame clones and lacks some. The sample contains 250,000 to 350,000 clones, roughly 90% of which appear only once. Regarding the study as a whole: The classifier, whose performance was assessed in both the original and validation cohorts, reportedly diagnosed cytomegalovirus status with high specificity and sensitivity. Researchers reported that a few CMV-associated chains were confirmed in vitro as CMV antigen-specific. First-cohort TCR clusters were later found to tend to co-occur in the 120 or so validation repertoires. Associated with cytomegalovirus, according to the listing, were 150 to 200 TCR beta chains.

The sequencing input was PBMCs. This sequence originates from a woman between 18 and 29 years old in good health and CMV-seronegative.

The DNA of the CDR3 is TGTGCCAGCAAACTAAGCCAGGGAAGCAATCAGCCCCAGCATTTT. Amino acid sequence: CASKLSQGSNQPQHF. The chain carries TRBV28 and TRBJ1-5, with a possible D match to TRBD1 (5 bases). The CDR3 length is 15 residues. CDR1 is MDHEN and CDR2 is SYDVKM in the germline V gene. The V end was cut by 7 bases, the J end by 1 base, with 14 bases between.